This is a list of T cell receptor beta chains from one sample in a study of cytomegalovirus exposure and HLA in healthy donors. Profiling relied on immunoSEQ multiplex PCR, and the TCRdb table lists in-frame clones only, not all of them. The repertoire holds approximately 110,000 clones, with roughly 69% as singletons. Sequenced: PBMCs. The receptors were sampled from a woman between 40 and 55 years old in good health and CMV-seropositive. Each CDR3 is given with its conserved first and last residue. Each record gives: D gene, J gene, V gene, clone size, CDR3 DNA, CDR3 protein. The D gene is left open where the match is weak. Expanded clones are given a class, and other clones once, few, many or no size at all.

TRBD1	TRBJ2-5	TRBV18	few	TGTGCCAGCTCACCGCTACAGGGGTCACAAGAGACCCAGTACTTC	CASSPLQGSQETQYF
TRBD1	TRBJ2-2	TRBV5-1	-	TGCGCCAGCAGTAACGATCCGGGACAGTGGAACACCGGGGAGCTGTTTTTT	CASSNDPGQWNTGELFF
-	TRBJ1-4	TRBV6-1	-	TGTGCCAGCACTATACTGGACGGGGAACTGTTTTTT	CASTILDGELFF
-	TRBJ1-5	TRBV6-6	-	TGTGCCAGCAGTTACCCGCAGGCTCATAATCAGCCCCAGCATTTT	CASSYPQAHNQPQHF
TRBD1	TRBJ2-3	TRBV5-1	-	TGCGCCAGCAGCTTGGGGACAGGGCCCGATCCTATAGATACGCAGTATTTT	CASSLGTGPDPIDTQYF
-	TRBJ2-1	TRBV28	-	TGTGCCAGCAACACGGGATTTTACAATGAGCAGTTCTTC	CASNTGFYNEQFF
TRBD1	TRBJ1-5	TRBV11-2	-	TGTGCCAGCGCACAGGGGGGCAATCAGCCCCAGCATTTT	CASAQGGNQPQHF
-	TRBJ1-4	TRBV29-1	-	TGCAGCGTTCGACACGATAATGAAAAACTGTTTTTT	CSVRHDNEKLFF
-	TRBJ1-2	TRBV6-5	-	TGTGCCAGCGGCGAACAGGTTAACTATGGCTACACCTTC	CASGEQVNYGYTF
TRBD2	TRBJ2-1	TRBV7-3	-	TGTGCCAGCAGCTCGGGACTAGCGGACAATGAGCAGTTCTTC	CASSSGLADNEQFF
-	TRBJ2-7	TRBV6-5	-	TGTGCCAGCAGTCTACGGGACACCTACTACGAGCAGTACTTC	CASSLRDTYYEQYF
-	TRBJ2-7	TRBV7-8	-	TGTGCCAGCAGCCTACGAAGGACAGCTACCTACGAGCAGTACTTC	CASSLRRTATYEQYF
-	TRBJ2-3	TRBV5-6	-	TGTGCCAGCAGCTGGGGGGACAGCGATACGCAGTATTTT	CASSWGDSDTQYF
-	TRBJ1-1	TRBV21-1	few	TGTGCCAGCAGCCTCCAGGATAGAGTCACTGAAGCTTTCTTT	CASSLQDRVTEAFF
TRBD2	TRBJ2-2	TRBV5-4	-	TGTGCCAGCAGCTCCGGGACTAGCTGGGCGAACACCGGGGAGCTGTTTTTT	CASSSGTSWANTGELFF
-	TRBJ2-1	TRBV11-3	-	TGTGCCAGCAGCTTAGGGACAGTCTCGAGCTCCTACAATGAGCAGTTCTTC	CASSLGTVSSSYNEQFF
TRBD1	TRBJ1-5	TRBV5-6	once	TGTGCCAGCAGCTTGGGCACAGGGGGCAACCAGCCCCAGCATTTT	CASSLGTGGNQPQHF
-	TRBJ2-3	TRBV14	-	TGTGCCAGCAGCTTAGGTCCACCAGGGGTATACGGCACAGATACGCAGTATTTT	CASSLGPPGVYGTDTQYF
-	TRBJ2-2	TRBV7-6	-	TGTGCCAGCAGCTTAGTCAGCGGGCGGACGAACACCGGGGAGCTGTTTTTT	CASSLVSGRTNTGELFF
TRBD1	TRBJ1-6	TRBV4-3	-	TGCGCCAGCAGCCGCCGGGACAGGGGTTCACCCCTCCACTTT	CASSRRDRGSPLHF
TRBD1	TRBJ2-2	TRBV19	-	TGTGCCGTCAACCCGGGACAGGGAACCGGGGAGCTGTTTTTT	CAVNPGQGTGELFF
-	TRBJ2-3	TRBV13	-	TGTGCCAGCAGCTTAGCATTCGCGGGGAGACCCTTGAGCACAGATACGCAGTATTTT	CASSLAFAGRPLSTDTQYF
TRBD1	TRBJ2-7	TRBV10-3	-	TGTGCCATCAGTGAGGATACAGGGGGCTACGAGCAGTACTTC	CAISEDTGGYEQYF
-	TRBJ1-2	TRBV6-1	few	TGTGCCAGCAGTGAACTAATAGTACAGAATCAACATGGCTACACCTTC	CASSELIVQNQHGYTF
-	TRBJ2-1	TRBV5-6	few	TGTGCCAGCAGCTTGGTAAACAATGAGCAGTTCTTC	CASSLVNNEQFF
-	TRBJ1-1	TRBV9	-	TGTGCCAGCAGTGGGAGGTACACTGAAGCTTTCTTT	CASSGRYTEAFF